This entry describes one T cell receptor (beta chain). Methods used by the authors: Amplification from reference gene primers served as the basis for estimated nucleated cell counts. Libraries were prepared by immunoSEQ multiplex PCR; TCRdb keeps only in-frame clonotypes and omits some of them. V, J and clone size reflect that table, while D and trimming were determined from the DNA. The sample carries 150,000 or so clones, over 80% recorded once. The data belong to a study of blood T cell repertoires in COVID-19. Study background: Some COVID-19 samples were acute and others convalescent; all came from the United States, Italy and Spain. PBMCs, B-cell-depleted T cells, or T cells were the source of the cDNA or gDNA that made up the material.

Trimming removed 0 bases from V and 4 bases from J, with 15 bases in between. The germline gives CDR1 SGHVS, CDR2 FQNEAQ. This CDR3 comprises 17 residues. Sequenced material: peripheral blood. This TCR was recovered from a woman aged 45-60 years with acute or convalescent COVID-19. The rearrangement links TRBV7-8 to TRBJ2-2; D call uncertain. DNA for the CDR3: TGTGCCAGCAGCTTAGCGGTGGTCTCTATCGCCACCGGGGAGCTGTTTTTT. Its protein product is CASSLAVVSIATGELFF.